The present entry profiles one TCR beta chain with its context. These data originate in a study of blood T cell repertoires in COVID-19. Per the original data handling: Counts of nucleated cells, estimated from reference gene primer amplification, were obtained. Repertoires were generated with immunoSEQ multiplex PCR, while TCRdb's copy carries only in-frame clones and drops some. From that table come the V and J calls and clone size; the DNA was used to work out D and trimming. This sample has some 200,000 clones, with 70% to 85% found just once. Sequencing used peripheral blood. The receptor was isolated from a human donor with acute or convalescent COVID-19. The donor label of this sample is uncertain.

The CDR3: CASSPNRGRGYGYTF. CDR3 sequence (DNA): TGTGCCAGCAGCCCCAACAGGGGGCGCGGCTATGGCTACACCTTC. This chain joins TRBV3-1 (or the pseudogene TRBV3-2) and TRBJ1-2, with 9 bases identical to TRBD1. The CDR3 runs 15 residues. Trimming took 4 bases from V and 4 from J; bases not matched to a gene: 7. In germline, CDR1 is LGHDT, CDR2 YNNKEL (reference sequence).